This T cell receptor beta chain was recorded in a study of T cell changes during pregnancy in multiple sclerosis. The table came from immunoSEQ multiplex PCR; TCRdb's copy has only in-frame clones and leaves some out. Of tens of thousands of clones in the sample, about 90% were seen once. Germline trimming cut 5 bases from V and 6 bases from J; bases unmatched to any gene: 3. The CDR3 has 14 amino acids. Germline lookup yields CDR1 SGHVS and CDR2 FQNEAQ. The chain carries TRBV7-8 and TRBJ1-5; 11 bases map to TRBD1. Sequencing was performed on CD4+ T cells from peripheral blood mononuclear cells, taken after pregnancy. The clonotype was recovered from a female donor in good health, enrolled as a control in a pregnancy study. CDR3 coding DNA: TGTGCCAGCAGCATCGGACAGGGGGCTCAGCCCCAGCATTTT. As protein: CASSIGQGAQPQHF.